These T cell receptor beta chains were read from a single sample in a study of T cells after yellow fever vaccination. Each CDR3 protein is one row after TCRdb ran MiXCR on the 5' RACE reads. This sample yields hundreds of thousands of distinct CDR3 sequences, of which 7.5% to 9% are seen a single time; over 3% belongs to the top ten. The sequencing used CD4+ T cells sorted from PBMCs, collected 5 days after the yellow fever booster vaccination. The receptors derive from a man aged 18 to 35 who received the YFV17D yellow fever vaccine. Each CDR3 is given with its conserved first and last residue. The order of the fields is CDR3 DNA, CDR3 protein, clone size, V gene, D gene, J gene. A D gene is named only where the DNA matches it firmly. Expanded clones get a size class; other rows say once, few or many, or leave the size out.

cdr3_nt: TGTGCCACCAGCAGCCGCGGACGGTGGAGCTCCTATAATTCACCCCTCCACTTT
cdr3_aa: CATSSRGRWSSYNSPLHF
clone_size: .
v_call: TRBV15
d_call: .
j_call: TRBJ1-6

cdr3_nt: TGCAGTGCGCGAGGGCCGAGCTCCTACAATGAGCAGTTCTTC
cdr3_aa: CSARGPSSYNEQFF
clone_size: few
v_call: TRBV20-1
d_call: .
j_call: TRBJ2-1

cdr3_nt: TGTGCCAGCAGTCTCCAGGGAACCACCGGGGAGCTGTTTTTT
cdr3_aa: CASSLQGTTGELFF
clone_size: many
v_call: TRBV12-3/TRBV12-4
d_call: .
j_call: TRBJ2-2

cdr3_nt: TGTGCCACCGGACCGTCACAGGAGGAGACCCAGTACTTC
cdr3_aa: CATGPSQEETQYF
clone_size: many
v_call: TRBV7-2
d_call: .
j_call: TRBJ2-5

cdr3_nt: TGTGCCAGCAGCTCGACTAGCGGGGGGGGAAGAGAGACCCAGTACTTC
cdr3_aa: CASSSTSGGGRETQYF
clone_size: .
v_call: TRBV7-2
d_call: TRBD2
j_call: TRBJ2-5

cdr3_nt: TGTGCCAGCAGTACCCTGGGACGGAACTATGGCTACACCTTC
cdr3_aa: CASSTLGRNYGYTF
clone_size: few
v_call: TRBV12-3/TRBV12-4
d_call: .
j_call: TRBJ1-2

cdr3_nt: TGTGCCAGCAGTATCGGGGGGCGCGTCGAGACCCAGTACTTC
cdr3_aa: CASSIGGRVETQYF
clone_size: .
v_call: TRBV6-6
d_call: .
j_call: TRBJ2-5

cdr3_nt: TGCGCCAGCAGCTTGGCCGGGAGCGGGAGGTACCAAGAGACCCAGTACTTC
cdr3_aa: CASSLAGSGRYQETQYF
clone_size: .
v_call: TRBV5-1
d_call: TRBD2
j_call: TRBJ2-5

cdr3_nt: TGTGCTAGCAGCTTTCGAACTTCCACCGGGGAGCTGTTTTTT
cdr3_aa: CASSFRTSTGELFF
clone_size: .
v_call: TRBV7-7
d_call: .
j_call: TRBJ2-2

cdr3_nt: TGCGCCAGCAGCTTGTCTCGGACAGGAGACATTCAGTACTTC
cdr3_aa: CASSLSRTGDIQYF
clone_size: .
v_call: TRBV5-1
d_call: TRBD1
j_call: TRBJ2-4

cdr3_nt: TGTGCTAGTGGTTCCACCCCAGGGTTTTCAGGGGCCAACGTCCTGACTTTC
cdr3_aa: CASGSTPGFSGANVLTF
clone_size: many
v_call: TRBV12-5
d_call: .
j_call: TRBJ2-6

cdr3_nt: TGTGCCAGTAGTATTCGGCAGGGCCCCGGGGAGCTGTTTTTT
cdr3_aa: CASSIRQGPGELFF
clone_size: .
v_call: TRBV19
d_call: .
j_call: TRBJ2-2

cdr3_nt: TGCAGCGTTGTTGTTGTAGGACAGGGGATCGACTATGGCTACACCTTC
cdr3_aa: CSVVVVGQGIDYGYTF
clone_size: .
v_call: TRBV29-1
d_call: TRBD1
j_call: TRBJ1-2

cdr3_nt: TGTGCCAGCAGTTATACCCCGACATATAAAGGAGGCACTGAAGCTTTCTTT
cdr3_aa: CASSYTPTYKGGTEAFF
clone_size: .
v_call: TRBV6-6
d_call: .
j_call: TRBJ1-1

cdr3_nt: TGTGCCAGCAGTTCCGGGACGTGGGGCGAGCAGTACTTC
cdr3_aa: CASSSGTWGEQYF
clone_size: few
v_call: TRBV6-5
d_call: .
j_call: TRBJ2-7

cdr3_nt: TGCAGTGCTTGGGACGGGTCTAGCACAGATACGCAGTATTTT
cdr3_aa: CSAWDGSSTDTQYF
clone_size: .
v_call: TRBV20-1
d_call: .
j_call: TRBJ2-3

cdr3_nt: TGTGCCAGCAGTTTCGCAGAGGGCTATGGCTACACCTTC
cdr3_aa: CASSFAEGYGYTF
clone_size: few
v_call: TRBV12-3/TRBV12-4
d_call: .
j_call: TRBJ1-2

cdr3_nt: TGTGCCAGCAGCGCCTCTAGCGTTGGTGAGCAGTTCTTC
cdr3_aa: CASSASSVGEQFF
clone_size: many
v_call: TRBV7-2
d_call: .
j_call: TRBJ2-1

cdr3_nt: TGTGCCAGCGAACCCAGGGACGGCGGCACTGAAGCTTTCTTT
cdr3_aa: CASEPRDGGTEAFF
clone_size: .
v_call: TRBV7-9
d_call: .
j_call: TRBJ1-1

cdr3_nt: TGTGCCAGCAGCTTGGATCAGGGTCTTTATACGCAGTATTTT
cdr3_aa: CASSLDQGLYTQYF
clone_size: many
v_call: TRBV7-2
d_call: .
j_call: TRBJ2-3

cdr3_nt: TGTGCCAGCACGAACTCCAGGACCTATGGCTACACCTTC
cdr3_aa: CASTNSRTYGYTF
clone_size: .
v_call: TRBV6-2/TRBV6-3
d_call: .
j_call: TRBJ1-2

cdr3_nt: TGTGCCAGCAGTTACCGGACTAGGGAGTACCAAGAGACCCAGTACTTC
cdr3_aa: CASSYRTREYQETQYF
clone_size: .
v_call: TRBV6-2/TRBV6-3
d_call: TRBD2
j_call: TRBJ2-5

cdr3_nt: TGTGCCAGTAGTTTCGGGCGGGGGGGCCTTAATGAGCAGTTCTTC
cdr3_aa: CASSFGRGGLNEQFF
clone_size: .
v_call: TRBV19
d_call: TRBD2
j_call: TRBJ2-1

cdr3_nt: TGTGCCAGCAGCGGGGCGGCGGGTAGAGAGACCCAGTACTTC
cdr3_aa: CASSGAAGRETQYF
clone_size: .
v_call: TRBV5-4
d_call: .
j_call: TRBJ2-5

cdr3_nt: TGCAGCGTTGAACCTGGAGAGGGAGATACGCAGTATTTT
cdr3_aa: CSVEPGEGDTQYF
clone_size: .
v_call: TRBV29-1
d_call: .
j_call: TRBJ2-3

cdr3_nt: TGTGCCAGCAGCCAACGGGGAACCAGACAAGAGACCCAGTACTTC
cdr3_aa: CASSQRGTRQETQYF
clone_size: .
v_call: TRBV4-2
d_call: .
j_call: TRBJ2-5

cdr3_nt: TGTGCCAGCAGCGGGAGACTAGCGGATACGCAGTATTTT
cdr3_aa: CASSGRLADTQYF
clone_size: .
v_call: TRBV2
d_call: TRBD2
j_call: TRBJ2-3

cdr3_nt: TGTGCCAGCAGCCCCCTCTTAACTGAAGCTTTCTTT
cdr3_aa: CASSPLLTEAFF
clone_size: .
v_call: TRBV7-2
d_call: .
j_call: TRBJ1-1

cdr3_nt: TGCGCCAGCAGCAGTCCCGGGACGGGGGGGAACACTGAAGCTTTCTTT
cdr3_aa: CASSSPGTGGNTEAFF
clone_size: .
v_call: TRBV10-2
d_call: .
j_call: TRBJ1-1

cdr3_nt: TGCGCCAGCAGCTTGGCCTTGAGGGACCAGTACTTC
cdr3_aa: CASSLALRDQYF
clone_size: few
v_call: TRBV5-1
d_call: .
j_call: TRBJ2-5

cdr3_nt: TGTGCCAGCAGCTTGTTTTCGGGGGGCCACCCAGATACGCAGTATTTT
cdr3_aa: CASSLFSGGHPDTQYF
clone_size: few
v_call: TRBV5-6
d_call: .
j_call: TRBJ2-3

cdr3_nt: TGTGCTAGTGGTTTGGTAACGGTGAGGGAGGATACGCAGTATTTT
cdr3_aa: CASGLVTVREDTQYF
clone_size: many
v_call: TRBV12-5
d_call: .
j_call: TRBJ2-3

cdr3_nt: TGTGCCAGCACCTCGGGGTTTAAGGCCCCCACAGCGAACACTGAAGCTTTCTTT
cdr3_aa: CASTSGFKAPTANTEAFF
clone_size: .
v_call: TRBV5-6
d_call: .
j_call: TRBJ1-1

cdr3_nt: TGTGCCAGCAGCTTAGAGCCAGGGGTCTCCTACAATGAGCAGTTCTTC
cdr3_aa: CASSLEPGVSYNEQFF
clone_size: few
v_call: TRBV7-8
d_call: .
j_call: TRBJ2-1

cdr3_nt: TGTGCCAGTAGCACCACCCTCCTGGCAGGGTATTTCGATGGCTACACCTTC
cdr3_aa: CASSTTLLAGYFDGYTF
clone_size: .
v_call: TRBV19
d_call: .
j_call: TRBJ1-2

cdr3_nt: TGCGCCAGCAGTCCAGCGGGTTTCGACACTGAAGCTTTCTTT
cdr3_aa: CASSPAGFDTEAFF
clone_size: .
v_call: TRBV5-1
d_call: .
j_call: TRBJ1-1

cdr3_nt: TGTGCCAGCAGTCCGGGGTTCCCGCCCCAGCATTTT
cdr3_aa: CASSPGFPPQHF
clone_size: .
v_call: TRBV6-5
d_call: .
j_call: TRBJ1-5

cdr3_nt: TGTGCCAGCAGTCCCCGACAGGGGGCCCACGAGCAGTACTTC
cdr3_aa: CASSPRQGAHEQYF
clone_size: .
v_call: TRBV27
d_call: TRBD1
j_call: TRBJ2-7

cdr3_nt: TGTGCCAGCAGCTCGTGGGGGACCTCTGGAAACACCATATATTTT
cdr3_aa: CASSSWGTSGNTIYF
clone_size: few
v_call: TRBV5-5
d_call: .
j_call: TRBJ1-3

cdr3_nt: TGTGCCAGCAGCCAAGATCTTTTTAGCGACTCCTACAATGAGCAGTTCTTC
cdr3_aa: CASSQDLFSDSYNEQFF
clone_size: .
v_call: TRBV4-2
d_call: .
j_call: TRBJ2-1

cdr3_nt: TGCGCCAGCAGCACCTCGGACAGGGTTGGGTCACCCCTCCACTTT
cdr3_aa: CASSTSDRVGSPLHF
clone_size: .
v_call: TRBV5-1
d_call: TRBD1
j_call: TRBJ1-6

cdr3_nt: TGTGCCAGCAGCTTGCGGGCGGGGGCGTCCGGGGATACGCAGTATTTT
cdr3_aa: CASSLRAGASGDTQYF
clone_size: .
v_call: TRBV5-4
d_call: .
j_call: TRBJ2-3

cdr3_nt: TGTGCCAGCAGCAGTACAGAAGAGCGGGGGGCCGTCCAAGAGACCCAGTACTTC
cdr3_aa: CASSSTEERGAVQETQYF
clone_size: .
v_call: TRBV7-8
d_call: TRBD2
j_call: TRBJ2-5

cdr3_nt: TGTGCCAGCAGCCGATCACTAGCGGGGGGGCTCGATACGCAGTATTTT
cdr3_aa: CASSRSLAGGLDTQYF
clone_size: many
v_call: TRBV4-2
d_call: TRBD2
j_call: TRBJ2-3

cdr3_nt: TGCGCCAGCAGCTTGGAGGCTTCGTCACCCCTCCACTTT
cdr3_aa: CASSLEASSPLHF
clone_size: few
v_call: TRBV5-1
d_call: .
j_call: TRBJ1-6